The entry below gives a single T cell receptor (beta chain) sequence along with its context. T cells were sequenced at a targeted depth of 1 in 200,000 to 1 in 1 million. Assay: immunoSEQ multiplex PCR; the TCRdb copy retains only in-frame clones and omits some. The sample records 90,000 to 100,000 clones, around 73% being singletons. This entry comes from a study of cytotoxic CD8 clonotypes in ibrutinib-treated CLL. This sample comprised PBMCs, obtained after 12 months of ibrutinib treatment. The origin of this receptor is a human donor with chronic lymphocytic leukemia.

CDR3 region: CASSLAGSGYTF. The CDR3 DNA is TGTGCCAGCAGCTTAGCAGGGTCCGGCTACACCTTC. The chain uses TRBV7-9 and TRBJ1-2, with D uncertain. V was trimmed by 0 bases and J by 8 bases, leaving 7 bases between them. This CDR3 has 12 residues. The germline CDR1 and CDR2 sequences are SEHNR and FQNEAQ (reference sequence).